These 14 T cell receptor beta chains originate from one sample sequenced in a study of PD-L1 blockade in urothelial cancer (dated by TCRdb to the late 2010s). The intended sense of this specimen's time point label: pretreatment peripheral blood. Libraries were prepared through the immunoSEQ multiplex PCR assay. Not all clones reach the TCRdb copy of this immuneACCESS table, which keeps in-frame sequences only. Checked studies attribute under half of the gap to unresolved V genes and leave the rest unexplained. This sample has about 56,000 clones in its table, and 85% of those were observed once. The ten biggest clones cover around a sixth of the sample. This sample comprised PBMCs, obtained around atezolizumab (anti-PD-L1) treatment. The receptors shown here come from a man in his 70s with urothelial cancer.

The rearrangement uses TRBV5-4 and TRBJ2-7; 8 bases agree with TRBD1. CDR1 and CDR2 from the germline V gene are SGHNT and YYREEE (reference sequence). The V segment lost 2 bases and the J segment 2 bases; nucleotides outside the gene matches: 3. The CDR3 spans 14 residues. CDR3 sequence (DNA): TGTGCCAGCAGCTTCAGGGGGCGAACCTACGAGCAGTACTTC. This codes for CASSFRGRTYEQYF.

V gene TRBV7-6 combines with J gene TRBJ2-3, with 10 bases identical to TRBD2. Losses at the gene ends were 5 bases for V and 0 bases for J; bases not matched to a gene: 2. From germline, CDR1 is SGHVS and CDR2 FNYEAQ. The length of the CDR3 is 15 residues. CDR3 region: CASSRTSGSTDTQYF. The CDR3 DNA follows: TGTGCCAGCAGCCGGACTAGCGGAAGCACAGATACGCAGTATTTT.

The rearrangement links TRBV7-6 to TRBJ2-7, with 9 bases fitting TRBD2. The length of the CDR3 is 20 residues. Germline V gives CDR1 SGHVS, CDR2 FNYEAQ. The V segment lost 5 bases and the J segment 2 bases; nucleotides outside the gene matches: 22. The CDR3 region has the DNA TGTGCCAGCAGCATACCGACTGCGGGGATAGCGGGAGTAGGGCCCTACGAGCAGTACTTC. Its translation: CASSIPTAGIAGVGPYEQYF.

The rearrangement links TRBV7-2 to TRBJ1-5; 7 bases align to TRBD1. The germline CDR1 and CDR2 sequences are SGHTA and FQGNSA. The CDR3 totals 16 residues. The junction had 7 bases not matched to a gene; V was cut back by 5 bases and J by 0 bases. The DNA of the CDR3 is TGTGCCAGCAGCCCGGGCGGGACAGATAGCAATCAGCCCCAGCATTTT. It translates to CASSPGGTDSNQPQHF.

The chain couples TRBV5-4 to TRBJ2-7, with 8 bases identical to TRBD2. The CDR3 is 15 amino acids. V gave up 1 base and J gave up 4 bases; unmatched junction bases: 7. Germline CDR1 is SGHNT and CDR2 is YYREEE (reference sequence). The CDR3 DNA is TGTGCCAGCAGCTTGAGCGGGACTAGTGGGTACGAGCAGTACTTC. It codes for CASSLSGTSGYEQYF.

V is TRBV11-3 and J is TRBJ2-7, with TRBD2 matching over 7 bases. The V gene's germline CDR1 is SGHNT and CDR2 YENEEA. Trimming removed 7 bases from V and 3 bases from J; junction bases left unmatched: 12. This CDR3 contains 15 residues. CDR3 sequence (DNA): TGTGCCAGCAAAAGACCCCGGACTAGGGGCTACGAGCAGTACTTC. Its protein product is CASKRPRTRGYEQYF.

This chain joins TRBV6-5 and TRBJ2-7, with D perhaps TRBD2 (6 bases). The germline gives CDR1 MNHEY, CDR2 SVGAGI. The CDR3 covers 14 residues. V was cut by 6 bases and J by 1 base, with 13 bases left in between. CDR3 sequence: CASRVGRGSYEQYF. CDR3 sequence (DNA): TGTGCCAGCAGGGTTGGACGGGGGTCCTACGAGCAGTACTTC.

The V call is TRBV6-5, the J call TRBJ2-7; 12 bases agree with TRBD2. CDR3 size: 16 residues. In germline, CDR1 is MNHEY, CDR2 SVGAGI. V trimming: 4 bases; J trimming: 5 bases; junction bases outside the gene matches: 9. The CDR3 region has the DNA TGTGCCAGCAGTTGGACTAGCGGGGAGGGGGCCCACGAGCAGTACTTC. Its translation: CASSWTSGEGAHEQYF.

This clone was found a few times. The chain recombines TRBV9 with TRBJ2-5; weak D call: TRBD2 (6 bases). The length of the CDR3 is 15 residues. The V end lost 1 base, the J end lost 3 bases, and 13 bases lay between the germline ends. Germline lookup yields CDR1 SGDLS and CDR2 YYNGEE. The CDR3 region has the DNA TGTGCCAGCAGCGTATCAGCGAGGAGGGAAGAGACCCAGTACTTC. It encodes CASSVSARREETQYF. Complete variable domain (other parts from reference TRBV9 and TRBJ2-5): DSGVTQTPKHLITATGQRVTLRCSPRSGDLSVYWYQQSLDQGLQFLIQYYNGEERAKGNILERFSAQQFPDLHSELNLSSLELGDSALYFCASSVSARREETQYFGPGTRLLVL.

This clone was detected only once. The chain links TRBV4-2 to TRBJ2-2, with 8 positions matching TRBD1. The junction had 7 bases not matched to a gene; V was cut back by 0 bases and J by 4 bases. The CDR3 contains 17 residues. Germline assignment: CDR1 LGHNA and CDR2 YNFKEQ. DNA of the CDR3: TGTGCCAGCAGCCAAGATCCTGGACAGGGTACCACCGGGGAGCTGTTTTTT. The encoded protein is CASSQDPGQGTTGELFF.

The chain combines TRBV2 with TRBJ2-2; maybe TRBD2 (5 bases). V was pared by 4 bases and J by 5 bases, with 20 bases between. Germline V lookup: CDR1 SNHLY, CDR2 FYNNEI. The CDR3 covers 17 residues. This chain's CDR3 is CASSVEEGRTSTGELFF. CDR3 DNA sequence: TGTGCCAGCAGTGTAGAAGAGGGAAGGACGTCGACCGGGGAGCTGTTTTTT. Full variable domain (missing parts from reference TRBV2 and TRBJ2-2): EPEVTQTPSHQVTQMGQEVILRCVPISNHLYFYWYRQILGQKVEFLVSFYNNEISEKSEIFDDQFSVERPDGSNFTLKIRSTKLEDSAMYFCASSVEEGRTSTGELFFGEGSRLTVL.

The chain is built from TRBV7-3 and TRBJ2-3; 10 nucleotides align to TRBD2. Germline V gene lookup returns CDR1 SGHTA and CDR2 FQGTGA. The CDR3 sequence is 18 residues long. V was pared by 3 bases and J by 2 bases, with 11 bases of the junction left unmatched. The CDR3 loop is CASSFLPRTSGDTDTQYF. Here the CDR3 DNA reads TGTGCCAGCAGCTTTCTGCCGAGGACTAGCGGAGACACAGATACGCAGTATTTT.

The CDR3 is CTSSHSKGGLDQPQHF. For the CDR3, the DNA is TGCACCAGCAGCCATTCCAAAGGAGGACTTGATCAGCCCCAGCATTTT. The rearrangement joins TRBV1 to TRBJ1-5. TRBV1 is annotated as a pseudogene. There are 16 residues in the CDR3.

The chain links TRBV18 to TRBJ2-2, with D unclear. The germline V gene has CDR1 KGHSH and CDR2 LQKENI. Trimming removed 3 bases at V and 2 bases at J, with 4 bases between. This CDR3 is built from 13 residues. The CDR3 spells CASSPSNTGELFF. CDR3 DNA: TGTGCCAGCTCACCGAGCAACACCGGGGAGCTGTTTTTT. Together with reference TRBV18 and TRBJ2-2, the CDR3 gives the full variable domain: NAGVMQNPRHLVRRRGQEARLRCSPMKGHSHVYWYRQLPEEGLKFMVYLQKENIIDESGMPKERFSAEFPKEGPSILRIQQVVRGDSAAYFCASSPSNTGELFFGEGSRLTVL.